This T cell receptor (beta chain) appears in the sequencing data of a study of tumour-infiltrating T cells in Burkitt lymphoma. The wider study: Patients covered every epidemiological subtype of Burkitt lymphoma. Overall and progression-free survival were predicted by productive clonality.

Whole-study findings and limits: Several public clonotypes recurred in numerous Burkitt lymphoma patients.

The CDR3 adds up to 18 amino acids, both ends counted. Sequencing was performed with immunoSEQ multiplex PCR; in TCRdb, only in-frame clones are kept and a portion is missing. The data hold around 50,000 clones, with 30% to 40% observed a single time. Comment on this clone: Its antigen is currently unknown. Because the CDR3's place on the DNA is in doubt, the DNA is left out and the CDR3 is given as listed by TCRdb.

The sample was tumor tissue. This chain joins TRBV21-1 and TRBJ2-6; no check of the table's D call, TRBD1, against the DNA was made. TRBV21-1 is described as a pseudogene. The sequence came from a human donor with Burkitt lymphoma. CDR3 in amino acids: CASSKVGQGNSGANVLTF.